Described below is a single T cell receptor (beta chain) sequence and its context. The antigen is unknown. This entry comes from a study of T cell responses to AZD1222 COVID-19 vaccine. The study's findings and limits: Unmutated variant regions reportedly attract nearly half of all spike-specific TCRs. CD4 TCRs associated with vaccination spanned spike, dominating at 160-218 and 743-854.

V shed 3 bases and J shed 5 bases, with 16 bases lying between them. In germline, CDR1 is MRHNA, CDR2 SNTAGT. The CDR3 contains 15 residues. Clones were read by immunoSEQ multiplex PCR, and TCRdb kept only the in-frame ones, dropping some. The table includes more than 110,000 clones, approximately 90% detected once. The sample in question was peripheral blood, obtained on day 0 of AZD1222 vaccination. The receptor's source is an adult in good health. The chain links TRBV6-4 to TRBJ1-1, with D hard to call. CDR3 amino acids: CASSESPRSGTEAFF. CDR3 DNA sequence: TGTGCCAGCAGTGAGTCTCCCAGAAGCGGGACTGAAGCTTTCTTT.